Given below is one T cell receptor (beta chain) in context. Its antigen is undetermined. Trimming removed 2 bases from V and 2 bases from J, with 16 bases in between. CDR3 length: 16 residues. Germline values: CDR1 MDHEN, CDR2 SYDVKM. The sample originates from a study of T cell responses to AZD1222 COVID-19 vaccine. Overall study results and limits: Repertoire collection took place solely once the T cell response had peaked. Spike-specific TCRs gained breadth and depth after people received two AZD1222 doses. Only five to seven AZD1222 recipients were seropositive at baseline.

The assay was immunoSEQ multiplex PCR, and TCRdb's table has in-frame clones only and misses some. The table lists about 140,000 clones, approximately 90% of them singletons, with 2.5% to 3.5% in the top ten. Sequences were derived from peripheral blood, sampled 28 days after the second AZD1222 dose. This chain connects TRBV28 to TRBJ2-7; D unclear. The TCR sequence derives from an adult who received the AZD1222 COVID-19 vaccine. The CDR3 is CASSLISSGKPYEQYF. CDR3 DNA sequence: TGTGCCAGCAGTTTAATTTCGTCGGGCAAACCCTACGAGCAGTACTTC.